Shown below are 21 T cell receptor beta chains from a single sample sequenced in a study of Ad26.COV2.S vaccination and SARS-CoV-2 variants. Treatment in this sample: roughly 19 received Ad26.COV2.S at low or high dose, single or two shots; roughly 5 received placebo; per-sample allocation not given. Collection of the samples took place on day 63 after the first injection of vaccine or placebo. TCRdb's table, derived via immunoSEQ multiplex PCR, lists solely in-frame clones and lacks some. The sample lists some 340,000 clones, over 80% occurring once. Sequencing used peripheral blood, obtained in a trial of Ad26.COV2.S vaccine versus placebo. All receptors derive from a person between 18 and 60 years old who received the Ad26.COV2.S COVID-19 vaccine or a placebo.

The chain has TRBV3-1 (or the pseudogene TRBV3-2) and TRBJ1-6; no clear D. V was clipped by 5 bases and J by 0 bases, with 8 bases between them. This CDR3 spans 15 amino acids. Germline loops: CDR1 LGHDT, CDR2 YNNKEL (reference sequence). CDR3 DNA: TGTGCCAGCAGCAGGCAGAGCTCCTATAATTCACCCCTCCACTTT. As protein: CASSRQSSYNSPLHF.

About this clone: The junction departs from germline at one end; a sequencing error may be responsible. The V and J genes are TRBV7-7 and TRBJ2-2, with D perhaps being TRBD1 or TRBD2 (5 bases each). CDR3 size: 17 residues. From germline, CDR1 is SSHAT and CDR2 FNYEAQ (reference sequence). CDR3 nucleotides: TGTGCTAGCAGGACCTTTCGGCAGGGAGATTCGAGCGGGGAGCTGTTTTTT. This encodes CASRTFRQGDSSGELFF.

V usage is TRBV5-1 and J usage is TRBJ2-3; TRBD1 might be the D (8 bases). The CDR3 extends over 15 amino acids. V was trimmed by 5 bases and J by 3 bases, leaving 16 bases between them. Germline CDR1 reads SGHRS; CDR2 reads YFSETQ. The CDR3 DNA reads as TGCGCCAGCAGTCCCGGACAGGGAGGGACAGATACGCAGTATTTT. Translating it yields CASSPGQGGTDTQYF.

The chain joins TRBV5-4 to TRBJ2-3; 9 nucleotides line up with TRBD2. The germline CDR1 and CDR2 sequences are SGHNT and YYREEE (reference sequence). This CDR3 spans 16 amino acids. J was trimmed by 6 bases and V by 4 bases; bases with no gene match: 12. The CDR3 DNA is TGTGCCAGCAGCCACGAGTTTCTAGCGGGGAAGGATACGCAGTATTTT. Protein product: CASSHEFLAGKDTQYF.

CDR3: CASTDGLGTSGGAVYEQYF. The CDR3 DNA is TGTGCCAGCACCGATGGCCTCGGGACTAGCGGGGGGGCTGTATACGAGCAGTACTTC. The chain uses TRBV5-4 and TRBJ2-7; 16 nucleotides agree with TRBD2. This CDR3 comprises 19 residues. Germline V gene sequence: CDR1 SGHNT, CDR2 YYREEE (reference sequence). J was trimmed by 4 bases and V by 6 bases; bases with no gene match: 16.

On this clone: Other DNA sequences in the same sample also yield this CDR3. This sequence joins TRBV5-1 and TRBJ1-1, with D uncertain. From germline, CDR1 is SGHRS and CDR2 YFSETQ. This CDR3 has 14 amino acids. The V and J ends lost 0 bases and 2 bases respectively, with 8 bases between them. CDR3 coding DNA: TGCGCCAGCAGCTTGGGTCAGGCAAACACTGAAGCTTTCTTT. Residues: CASSLGQANTEAFF.

The chain is built from TRBV13 and TRBJ2-1, with 8 nucleotides matching TRBD1. Per the germline V gene, CDR1 is PRHDT and CDR2 is FYEKMQ (reference sequence). The CDR3 extends over 15 amino acids. The V and J ends lost 0 bases and 7 bases, in that order; junction bases with no gene match: 5. The CDR3 nucleotides read TGTGCCAGCAGCTTAGGGACAGGGGTCGTGAATGAGCAGTTCTTC. It specifies CASSLGTGVVNEQFF.

This clone was seen just once. This chain uses TRBV7-9 with TRBJ2-7, with 8 bases identical to TRBD1. The CDR3 consists of 18 residues. From germline, CDR1 is SEHNR and CDR2 FQNEAQ (reference sequence). V trimming: 5 bases; J trimming: 3 bases; junction bases outside the gene matches: 18. In nucleotides, the CDR3 is TGTGCCAGCAGCCCGAGAGCCCAGAGTCGGACAGGGATCTACGAGCAGTACTTC. Amino acids: CASSPRAQSRTGIYEQYF.

The gene calls are TRBV28 and TRBJ1-1; maybe TRBD1 (5 bases). In germline, CDR1 is MDHEN, CDR2 SYDVKM. Trimming removed 6 bases from V and 8 bases from J, with 10 bases in between. The CDR3 is 11 residues long. CDR3 coding DNA: TGTGCCAGCAGGTCAGGGTCCGAAGCTTTCTTT. It is translated as CASRSGSEAFF. Together with reference TRBV28 and TRBJ1-1, the CDR3 gives the full variable domain: DVKVTQSSRYLVKRTGEKVFLECVQDMDHENMFWYRQDPGLGLRLIYFSYDVKMKEKGDIPEGYSVSREKKERFSLILESASTNQTSMYLCASRSGSEAFFGQGTRLTVV.

This sequence joins TRBV7-2 and TRBJ2-5; possibly TRBD2 for D (5 bases). The CDR3 is 16 residues long. The V end was cut by 2 bases, the J end by 5 bases, with 18 bases between. CDR1 and CDR2 (germline): SGHTA, FQGNSA. The CDR3 protein is CASSLLLAGNMETQYF. The CDR3 nucleotides read TGTGCCAGCAGCTTATTGCTAGCAGGCAATATGGAGACCCAGTACTTC.

V usage is TRBV5-6 and J usage is TRBJ2-7; TRBD2 is a possible D gene (5 bases). The CDR3 extends over 12 amino acids. CDR1 and CDR2 (germline): SGHDT, YYEEEE. The V end lost 6 bases, the J end lost 13 bases, and 20 bases lay between the germline ends. CDR3 residues: CASKGIDGVFYF. CDR3 DNA: TGTGCCAGCAAAGGGATCGACGGGGTATTTTACTTC.

This chain links TRBV28 with TRBJ1-2; possibly TRBD1 for D (5 bases). This CDR3 has 15 amino acids. V was cut by 6 bases and J by 9 bases, with 23 bases left in between. Germline CDR1 and CDR2: MDHEN and SYDVKM. The CDR3 DNA sequence: TGTGCCAGCAGCTATCCCGGACAAGCTCCAACGAGCTACACCTTC. This translates into CASSYPGQAPTSYTF.

This clone was seen at least ten times. The J gene is TRBJ2-2, the V gene TRBV3-1 (or the pseudogene TRBV3-2); D is possibly TRBD2 (6 bases). Per germline, CDR1 LGHDT and CDR2 YNNKEL (reference sequence). The CDR3 spans 13 residues. Trimming removed 1 base from V and 7 bases from J, with 7 bases in between. The CDR3 region has the DNA TGTGCCAGCAGCCAAGCGGGACTCGGGGAGCTGTTTTTT. Translation gives CASSQAGLGELFF.

CDR3 amino acids: CASSFGGSTLSSGANVLTF. Here the CDR3 DNA reads TGTGCCAGCAGCTTTGGGGGTTCAACGTTGAGCTCTGGGGCCAACGTCCTGACTTTC. This sequence joins TRBV5-4 and TRBJ2-6, with D possibly called TRBD1 or TRBD2 (5 bases each). Trimming removed 2 bases from V and 0 bases from J, with 18 bases in between. The CDR3 covers 19 residues. Germline CDR1 and CDR2: SGHNT and YYREEE (reference sequence).

The V call is TRBV14, the J call TRBJ2-5; no clear D gene. Trimming took 4 bases from V and 5 from J, leaving 11 bases between them. The CDR3 covers 13 residues. From germline, CDR1 is SGHDN and CDR2 FVKESK. CDR3 sequence: CASSPLARETQYF. CDR3 DNA sequence: TGTGCCAGCAGCCCTCTTGCACGGGAGACCCAGTACTTC.

This rearrangement joins TRBV27 to TRBJ1-5, with TRBD1 as a possible D gene (5 bases). The CDR3 has 12 residues. V was clipped by 9 bases and J by 6 bases, with 12 bases between them. The germline CDR1 and CDR2 sequences are MNHEY and SMNVEV (reference sequence). The CDR3 reads CARGEGFQPQHF. The CDR3 DNA sequence: TGTGCCAGGGGGGAGGGTTTTCAGCCCCAGCATTTT.

V is TRBV2 and J is TRBJ2-1, with 7 bases identical to TRBD1. The CDR3 runs to 15 residues. Germline V gene sequence: CDR1 SNHLY, CDR2 FYNNEI. V lost 6 bases to trimming and J lost 9 bases; unmatched junction nucleotides: 14. In nucleotides, the CDR3 is TGTGCCAGCAGCCCACAGGGGCCTAGCTACGGTGAGCAGTTCTTC. Amino acid sequence: CASSPQGPSYGEQFF.

This chain connects TRBV12-5 to TRBJ1-4; possibly TRBD1 for D (5 bases). This CDR3 has 17 amino acids. Germline V CDR1 and CDR2: LGHNT, FRNRAP. V dropped 3 bases and J dropped 0 bases, with 14 bases sitting between them. The CDR3 is CASGLTAGGSTNEKLFF. CDR3 DNA: TGTGCTAGTGGTTTAACGGCGGGGGGATCAACTAATGAAAAACTGTTTTTT.

V usage is TRBV5-1 and J usage is TRBJ2-4; D may be TRBD1 or TRBD2 (5 bases each). The CDR3 consists of 16 residues. Germline assignment: CDR1 SGHRS and CDR2 YFSETQ. V was pared by 1 base and J by 0 bases, with 11 bases between. This CDR3 reads CASSLYEGLAKNIQYF. The CDR3 DNA is TGCGCCAGCAGCTTGTATGAGGGGTTAGCCAAAAACATTCAGTACTTC.

This rearrangement joins TRBV28 to TRBJ1-6; tentatively, D is TRBD1 (5 bases). The length of the CDR3 is 16 residues. CDR1 is MDHEN, CDR2 SYDVKM, per germline. Trimming took 10 bases from V and 10 from J, leaving 26 bases between them. CDR3 in DNA: TGTGCCACCGGGGCATACTCCATGCCGGCGGTGTCACCCCTCCACTTT. Its protein product is CATGAYSMPAVSPLHF.

The chain recombines TRBV27 with TRBJ2-5; D is ambiguous. V was clipped by 4 bases and J by 4 bases, with 7 bases between them. The germline gives CDR1 MNHEY, CDR2 SMNVEV (reference sequence). CDR3 size: 12 residues. CDR3 sequence reads: CASSSGGETQYF. The CDR3 nucleotides are TGTGCCAGCAGTTCCGGTGGAGAGACCCAGTACTTC.